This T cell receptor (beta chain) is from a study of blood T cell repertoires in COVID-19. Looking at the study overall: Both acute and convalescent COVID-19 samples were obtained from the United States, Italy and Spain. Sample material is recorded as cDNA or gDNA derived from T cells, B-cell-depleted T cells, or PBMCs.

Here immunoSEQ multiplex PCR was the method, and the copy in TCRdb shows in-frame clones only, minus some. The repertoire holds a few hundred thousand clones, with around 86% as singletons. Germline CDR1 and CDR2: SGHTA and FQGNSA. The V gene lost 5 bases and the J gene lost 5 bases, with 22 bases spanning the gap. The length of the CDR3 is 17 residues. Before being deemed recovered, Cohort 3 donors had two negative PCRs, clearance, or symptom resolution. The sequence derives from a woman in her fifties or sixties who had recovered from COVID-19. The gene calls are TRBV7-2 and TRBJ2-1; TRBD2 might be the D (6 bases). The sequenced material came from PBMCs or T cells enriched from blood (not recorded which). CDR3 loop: CASSPPGRTTLHNEQFF. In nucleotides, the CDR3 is TGTGCCAGCAGCCCCCCAGGGCGGACTACCCTCCACAATGAGCAGTTCTTC. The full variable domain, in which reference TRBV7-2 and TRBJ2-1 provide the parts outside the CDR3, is GAGVSQSPSNKVTEKGKDVELRCDPISGHTALYWYRQSLGQGLEFLIYFQGNSAPDKSGLPSDRFSAERTGGSVSTLTIQRTQQEDSAVYLCASSPPGRTTLHNEQFFGPGTRLTVL.